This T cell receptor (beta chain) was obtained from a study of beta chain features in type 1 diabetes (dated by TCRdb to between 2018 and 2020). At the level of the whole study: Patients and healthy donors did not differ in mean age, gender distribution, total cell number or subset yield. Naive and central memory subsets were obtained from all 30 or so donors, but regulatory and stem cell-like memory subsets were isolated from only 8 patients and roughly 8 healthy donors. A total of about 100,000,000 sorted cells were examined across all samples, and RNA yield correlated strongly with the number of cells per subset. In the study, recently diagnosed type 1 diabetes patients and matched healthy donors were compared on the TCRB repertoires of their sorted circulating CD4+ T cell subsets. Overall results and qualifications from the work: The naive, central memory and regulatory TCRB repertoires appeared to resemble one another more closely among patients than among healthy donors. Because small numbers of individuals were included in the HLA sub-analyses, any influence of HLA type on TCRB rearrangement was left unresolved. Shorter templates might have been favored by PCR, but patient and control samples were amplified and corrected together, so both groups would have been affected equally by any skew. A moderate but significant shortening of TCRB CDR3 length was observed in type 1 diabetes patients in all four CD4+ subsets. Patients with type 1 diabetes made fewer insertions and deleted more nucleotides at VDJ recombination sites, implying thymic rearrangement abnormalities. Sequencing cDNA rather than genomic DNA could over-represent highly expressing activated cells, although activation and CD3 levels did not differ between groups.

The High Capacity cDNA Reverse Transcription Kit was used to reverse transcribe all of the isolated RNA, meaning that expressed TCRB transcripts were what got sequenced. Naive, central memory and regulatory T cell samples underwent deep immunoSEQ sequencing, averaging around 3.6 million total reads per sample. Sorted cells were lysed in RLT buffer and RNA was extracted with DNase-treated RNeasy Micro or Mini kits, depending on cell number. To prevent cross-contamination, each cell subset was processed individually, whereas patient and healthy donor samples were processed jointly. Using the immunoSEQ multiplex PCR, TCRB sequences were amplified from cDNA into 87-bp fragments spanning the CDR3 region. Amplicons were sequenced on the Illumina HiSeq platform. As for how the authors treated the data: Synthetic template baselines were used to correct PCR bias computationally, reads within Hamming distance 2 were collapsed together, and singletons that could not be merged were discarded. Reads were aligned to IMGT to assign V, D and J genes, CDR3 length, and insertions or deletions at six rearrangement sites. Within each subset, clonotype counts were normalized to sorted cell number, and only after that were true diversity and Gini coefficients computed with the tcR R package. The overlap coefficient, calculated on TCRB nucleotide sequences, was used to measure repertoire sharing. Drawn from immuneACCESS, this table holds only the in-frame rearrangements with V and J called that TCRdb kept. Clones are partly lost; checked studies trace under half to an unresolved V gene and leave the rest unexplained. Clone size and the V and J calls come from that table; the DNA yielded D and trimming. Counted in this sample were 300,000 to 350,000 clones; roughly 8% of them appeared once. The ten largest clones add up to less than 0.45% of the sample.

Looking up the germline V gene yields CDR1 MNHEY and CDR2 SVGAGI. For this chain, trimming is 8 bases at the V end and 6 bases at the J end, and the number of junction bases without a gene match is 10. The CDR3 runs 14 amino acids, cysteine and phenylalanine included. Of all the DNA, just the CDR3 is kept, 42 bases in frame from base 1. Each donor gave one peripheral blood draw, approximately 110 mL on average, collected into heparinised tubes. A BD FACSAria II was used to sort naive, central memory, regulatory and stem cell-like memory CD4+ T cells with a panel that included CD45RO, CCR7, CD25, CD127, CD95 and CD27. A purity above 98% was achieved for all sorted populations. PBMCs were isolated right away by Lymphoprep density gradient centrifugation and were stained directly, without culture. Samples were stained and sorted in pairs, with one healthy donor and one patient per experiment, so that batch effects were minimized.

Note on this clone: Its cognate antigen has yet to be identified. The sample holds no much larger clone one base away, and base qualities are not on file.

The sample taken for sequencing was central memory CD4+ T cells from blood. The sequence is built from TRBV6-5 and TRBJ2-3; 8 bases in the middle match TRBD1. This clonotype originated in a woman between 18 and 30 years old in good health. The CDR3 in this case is CASCNRGRGDTQYF. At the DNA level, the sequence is TGTGCCAGCTGTAACAGGGGGAGAGGGGATACGCAGTATTTT.